Presented here are 27 T cell receptor beta chains from one specimen sequenced in a study of blood T cell repertoires in COVID-19. TCRdb's copy holds only in-frame clones and misses some; the assay was immunoSEQ multiplex PCR. Of 150,000 or so clones in the sample, about 90% are singletons; the top ten hold about 4.1%. The sample taken for sequencing was PBMCs or T cells enriched from blood (not recorded which). Receptors were obtained from a woman aged 40-49 years who had been exposed to COVID-19.

The chain combines TRBV28 with TRBJ2-1; 13 bases are shared with TRBD2. Germline assignment: CDR1 MDHEN and CDR2 SYDVKM. This CDR3 has 15 residues. After removal of 5 bases from V and 11 bases from J, the junction contained 9 bases not matched to a gene. The CDR3 DNA reads TGTGCCAGCAGTGGGTCCGGGACTAGCGGGATCCAGCAGTTCTTC. It is translated as CASSGSGTSGIQQFF.

J is TRBJ2-3 and V is TRBV10-3, with 8 bases aligning to TRBD1. V shed 6 bases, J shed 0 bases, and the junction held 2 bases outside the gene matches. There are 14 residues in the CDR3. Germline CDR1 ENHRY, CDR2 SYGVKD. DNA of the CDR3: TGTGCCATCAGGGACAGGGCCAGCACAGATACGCAGTATTTT. It encodes CAIRDRASTDTQYF.

The chain couples TRBV5-4 to TRBJ1-5; TRBD1 is a possible D gene (5 bases). V lost 1 base to trimming and J lost 5 bases, with 7 bases between them. The CDR3 totals 13 residues. CDR1 is SGHNT, CDR2 YYREEE, per germline (reference sequence). The CDR3 sequence: CASSLWGDQPQHF. The CDR3 coding sequence is TGTGCCAGCAGCTTGTGGGGGGATCAGCCCCAGCATTTT.

The table lists this clone with a few counts. The V call is TRBV27, the J call TRBJ2-7; 7 nucleotides line up with TRBD2. Germline loops: CDR1 MNHEY, CDR2 SMNVEV (reference sequence). The CDR3 is 14 residues long. The trim removed 6 bases at V and 5 bases at J, leaving 10 bases unmatched. CDR3 DNA: TGTGCCAGCAGCCCTGGACTAGTCTCAAACGAGCAGTACTTC. It specifies CASSPGLVSNEQYF.

The chain has TRBV6-1 and TRBJ1-5; D not certain. Germline V CDR1 and CDR2: MNHNS, SASEGT. This CDR3 region has 11 residues. Trimming took 3 bases from V and 7 from J, leaving 4 bases between them. The CDR3 protein is CASSEEQPQHF. The CDR3 DNA sequence: TGTGCCAGCAGTGAGGAGCAGCCCCAGCATTTT.

V is TRBV12-3 or TRBV12-4 and J is TRBJ1-4, with D unclear. The V gene lost 4 bases and the J gene lost 8 bases, with 11 bases spanning the gap. The CDR3 is 13 residues long. Here the CDR3 DNA reads TGTGCCAGCAGTTACAGTCCCAGGGAAAAACTGTTTTTT. Translation: CASSYSPREKLFF.

Concerning this clone itself: The same CDR3 can be traced to other DNA sequences in this sample. This chain joins TRBV5-1 and TRBJ1-1; D might be TRBD1 (6 bases). The CDR3 consists of 14 residues. Germline-derived CDR1 and CDR2 are SGHRS and YFSETQ. Deletions cut 2 bases from V and 1 base from J, with 9 bases between. The chain's CDR3 is CASSLQGGNTEAFF. Here the CDR3 DNA reads TGCGCCAGCAGCTTACAGGGTGGGAACACTGAAGCTTTCTTT.

The J gene is TRBJ2-3, the V gene TRBV15; the D gene is possibly TRBD1 (5 bases). Trimming shortened V by 0 bases and J by 4 bases, and 14 bases separated the two germline ends. The CDR3 sequence is 16 residues long. Looked up from germline, CDR1 is LNHNV and CDR2 is YYDKDF (reference sequence). CDR3 sequence reads: CATSREGLGRADTQYF. CDR3 DNA sequence: TGTGCCACCAGCAGAGAGGGGTTAGGCAGGGCAGATACGCAGTATTTT.

V and J are TRBV2 and TRBJ1-2; unclear D gene. V was cut by 7 bases and J by 4 bases, with 13 bases left in between. This CDR3 has 13 residues. Germline V gene sequence: CDR1 SNHLY, CDR2 FYNNEI. CDR3: CASTRIPVYGYTF. CDR3 nucleotide sequence: TGTGCCAGCACCCGAATTCCAGTCTATGGCTACACCTTC.

The CDR3 protein is CASSLWGTGNTEAFF. CDR3 nucleotide sequence: TGTGCCAGCAGTTTATGGGGGACAGGGAACACTGAAGCTTTCTTT. The chain uses TRBV28 and TRBJ1-1, with 8 bases lining up with TRBD1. There are 15 residues in the CDR3. The germline gives CDR1 MDHEN, CDR2 SYDVKM. Trimming at V came to 0 bases and at J to 1 base, leaving 1 base not matched to a gene.

This chain uses TRBV7-9 with TRBJ2-2; D is perhaps TRBD1 (5 bases). The CDR3 spans 13 residues. Germline CDR1 reads SEHNR; CDR2 reads FQNEAQ (reference sequence). The germline V and J ends were trimmed by 3 bases and 7 bases, with 9 bases remaining between them. The chain's CDR3 is CASSLITGGELFF. Written as DNA, the CDR3 is TGTGCCAGCAGCTTGATAACAGGCGGGGAGCTGTTTTTT.

This rearrangement joins TRBV10-2 to TRBJ2-7; tentative D call: TRBD2 (6 bases). The CDR3 totals 13 residues. CDR1 is WSHSY, CDR2 SAAADI, per germline. V lost 10 bases and J lost 2, with 15 bases in between. The CDR3 nucleotides read TGCGCCATCTCTCTGGCGGGAACCTACGAGCAGTACTTC. Translated, it gives CAISLAGTYEQYF.

This clone was detected only once. The V and J genes are TRBV19 and TRBJ1-1; D is unresolved. This CDR3 contains 14 residues. Trimming stripped 3 bases from V and 1 base from J, with 9 bases between. Germline V gene lookup returns CDR1 LNHDA and CDR2 SQIVND (reference sequence). CDR3 bases: TGTGCCAGTAGTATTCGGAGGACGAACACTGAAGCTTTCTTT. Protein: CASSIRRTNTEAFF.

The chain uses TRBV19 and TRBJ1-5, with 8 bases lining up with TRBD1. J lost 7 bases, V lost 2 bases, and 4 bases had no gene match. Germline V gene data show CDR1 as LNHDA and CDR2 as SQIVND (reference sequence). There are 14 residues in the CDR3. CDR3 protein: CASSITGGKQPQHF. The CDR3 nucleotides are TGTGCCAGTAGTATAACAGGGGGGAAGCAGCCCCAGCATTTT.

In this sample, this clone turned up a few times. V gene TRBV7-9 combines with J gene TRBJ2-3; 14 nucleotides match TRBD2. This CDR3 has 18 amino acids. CDR1 SEHNR and CDR2 FQNEAQ come from the germline V gene (reference sequence). Trimming removed 6 bases from V and 0 bases from J; junction bases left unmatched: 8. The CDR3 loop is CASSRGLAGGLSTDTQYF. The CDR3 region has the DNA TGTGCCAGCAGTCGAGGACTAGCGGGGGGCCTAAGCACAGATACGCAGTATTTT.

This rearrangement joins TRBV6-2 or TRBV6-3 to TRBJ1-2; 11 positions match TRBD1. CDR1 MNHEY and CDR2 SVGEGT come from the germline V gene. The trim removed 3 bases at V and 4 bases at J, leaving 7 bases unmatched. This CDR3 is built from 16 residues. CDR3 in amino acids: CASSYPRTGGGYGYTF. Here the CDR3 DNA reads TGTGCCAGCAGTTATCCTCGGACAGGGGGCGGCTATGGCTACACCTTC.

In this sample, this clone turned up a few times. V and J are TRBV7-6 and TRBJ2-3, with 7 nucleotides matching TRBD2. The length of the CDR3 is 16 residues. CDR1 and CDR2 (germline): SGHVS, FNYEAQ. J was trimmed by 1 base and V by 0 bases; bases with no gene match: 4. CDR3 nucleotides: TGTGCCAGCAGCTTAGCCTCTCTAGCGGGCACAGATACGCAGTATTTT. Translation gives CASSLASLAGTDTQYF.

Here the CDR3 reads CASRRGGSYEQYF. CDR3 DNA: TGTGCCAGCAGGCGGGGGGGCTCCTACGAGCAGTACTTC. The chain is built from TRBV27 and TRBJ2-7; 9 bases line up with TRBD2. The germline CDR1 and CDR2 sequences are MNHEY and SMNVEV (reference sequence). V gave up 6 bases and J gave up 0 bases; unmatched junction bases: 0. This CDR3 is built from 13 residues.

This chain joins TRBV6-5 and TRBJ1-5, with TRBD1 matching 9 bases. Trimming took 6 bases from V and 5 from J; bases not matched to a gene: 2. CDR1 is MNHEY, CDR2 SVGAGI, per germline. The CDR3 totals 13 residues. Here the CDR3 reads CASSRQGDQPQHF. The DNA of the CDR3 is TGTGCCAGCAGCCGACAGGGGGATCAGCCCCAGCATTTT.

V is TRBV7-3 and J is TRBJ2-7, with 10 nucleotides matching TRBD2. V was clipped by 6 bases and J by 3 bases; unmatched bases: 8. This CDR3 contains 15 residues. Germline V gives CDR1 SGHTA, CDR2 FQGTGA. The CDR3 here is CASSIAGGPLYEQYF. CDR3 DNA: TGTGCCAGCAGTATAGCGGGGGGCCCACTCTACGAGCAGTACTTC.

This clone occurred once. V usage is TRBV6-7 and J usage is TRBJ1-3; a possible D gene is TRBD1 (6 bases). TRBV6-7 is classed as an ORF, of uncertain function. The V end lost 2 bases, the J end lost 0 bases, and 11 bases lay between the germline ends. The CDR3 contains 16 residues. The CDR3 nucleotides are TGTGCCAGCAGTTACGGGCAGGGACACTCTGGAAACACCATATATTTT. Its translation is CASSYGQGHSGNTIYF.

The chain is built from TRBV6-5 and TRBJ1-6, with 8 nucleotides matching TRBD1. The CDR3 contains 14 residues. J was trimmed by 8 bases and V by 5 bases; bases with no gene match: 5. Germline V gene sequence: CDR1 MNHEY, CDR2 SVGAGI. Here the CDR3 DNA reads TGTGCCAGCAGTCTGCAGGGGGCGGATTCACCCCTCCACTTT. This gives the protein CASSLQGADSPLHF.

The chain links TRBV7-9 to TRBJ2-5; TRBD1 matches 9 bases. In germline, CDR1 is SEHNR, CDR2 FQNEAQ (reference sequence). Germline trimming cut 6 bases from V and 5 bases from J; bases unmatched to any gene: 13. The CDR3 sequence is 16 residues long. CDR3 DNA sequence: TGTGCCAGCAGTTCCCCCGGAACAGGGGGCAGGGAGACCCAGTACTTC. This translates into CASSSPGTGGRETQYF.

The chain carries TRBV2 and TRBJ1-2, with D unresolved. Trimming pared 2 bases from V and 1 base from J, leaving 5 bases between. The CDR3 covers 13 residues. The germline V gene has CDR1 SNHLY and CDR2 FYNNEI. In DNA, the CDR3 is TGTGCCAGCAGTGAACTCAGTAACTATGGCTACACCTTC. This translates into CASSELSNYGYTF.

The V gene is TRBV5-4, the J gene TRBJ1-4, with no clear D. CDR3 size: 14 residues. Germline V gene sequence: CDR1 SGHNT, CDR2 YYREEE (reference sequence). V gave up 0 bases and J gave up 5 bases, with 8 bases separating them. The CDR3: CASSLAGVNEKLFF. The DNA of the CDR3 is TGTGCCAGCAGCTTGGCCGGGGTGAATGAAAAACTGTTTTTT.

This chain joins TRBV6-2 or TRBV6-3 and TRBJ2-3, with 9 bases that match TRBD1. V shed 5 bases and J 0 bases; nucleotides not matched to a gene: 6. Germline V CDR1 and CDR2: MNHEY, SVGEGT. This CDR3 has 16 residues. The CDR3 DNA reads as TGTGCCAGCAGTCCCTGGGACAGGGAAAGCACAGATACGCAGTATTTT. Residues: CASSPWDRESTDTQYF.

V gene TRBV4-1 combines with J gene TRBJ2-3; 8 bases map to TRBD2. Looked up from germline, CDR1 is MGHRA and CDR2 is YSYEKL. J lost 4 bases, V lost 4 bases, and 7 bases had no gene match. CDR3 length: 15 residues. Written as DNA, the CDR3 is TGCGCCAGCAGCCTAACTAGCGGCTTGGCAGATACGCAGTATTTT. Translating it yields CASSLTSGLADTQYF.